These 10 T cell receptor beta chains were sequenced from one sample in a study of Graves' ophthalmopathy and Graves' hyperthyroidism. RNA transcripts were the source from which TCR beta CDR3 regions were amplified. RT-PCR in the first round used HTBI primers; a second-round multiplex PCR followed. TCRdb recomputed calls from the multiplex PCR reads with MiXCR, one row per CDR3 protein. The data show 600,000 to 950,000 distinct CDR3 sequences, approximately 40% seen once. Sequencing was done on a sample of peripheral blood. Every receptor here comes from an adult man with Graves' ophthalmopathy.

The chain uses TRBV29-1 and TRBJ1-4, with D possibly TRBD1 on 5 matching bases. V shed 8 bases and J shed 7 bases, with 14 bases lying between them. The CDR3 loop spans 12 amino acids. Germline assignment: CDR1 SQVTM and CDR2 ANQGSEA. DNA of the CDR3: TGCAGCATAGGGGCGAATGGTGAAAAACTGTTTTTT. This codes for CSIGANGEKLFF.

The gene calls are TRBV10-3 and TRBJ1-1, with D perhaps TRBD1 (5 bases). This CDR3 has 14 amino acids. The V end was cut by 6 bases, the J end by 6 bases, with 17 bases between. The V gene's germline CDR1 is ENHRY and CDR2 SYGVKD. The CDR3 nucleotides are TGTGCCATCAGGGGTGGGACCGCGGGGGCTGAAGCTTTCTTT. Translating gives CAIRGGTAGAEAFF.

The chain carries TRBV20-1 and TRBJ1-6; the D is unclear. Trimming left V 3 bases short and J 7 bases short, with 25 bases between. Germline CDR1 reads DFQATT; CDR2 reads SNEGSKA (reference sequence). The CDR3 is 18 amino acids. CDR3 in DNA: TGCAGTGCTAGGGTCGAGCTCGGCAGAAGAATAACAAATTCACCCCTCCACTTT. It encodes CSARVELGRRITNSPLHF.

This clonotype was picked up a small number of times. The germline gene is not matched at one end of the junction; a read error may be the cause. The chain couples TRBV10-3 to TRBJ2-2; possible D gene TRBD1, 6 bases. The CDR3 covers 15 residues. Per germline, CDR1 ENHRY and CDR2 SYGVKD. The CDR3 spells CASSYSRGYTGELFF. CDR3 DNA sequence: TGTGCCAGCAGTTACTCTAGGGGGTACACCGGGGAGCTGTTTTTT.

This clonotype was recorded at least ten times. The CDR3 spells CASSQVVQTYEQYF. The CDR3 region has the DNA TGTGCCAGCAGCCAAGTCGTACAGACCTACGAGCAGTACTTC. The chain employs TRBV14 and TRBJ2-7; D is ambiguous. The CDR3 has 14 residues. V lost 1 base and J 2 bases, leaving 9 bases between the germline ends. CDR1 and CDR2 (germline): SGHDN, FVKESK.

Concerning this clonotype itself: An end of the junction differs from the germline gene, which may be a read error. The chain links TRBV25-1 to TRBJ2-5, with D hard to call. The CDR3 runs 14 residues. From germline, CDR1 is MGHDK and CDR2 SYGVNS. The chain's CDR3 is CASSVWADQEAQYF. CDR3 nucleotide sequence: TGTGCCAGCAGTGTATGGGCGGACCAAGAGGCCCAGTACTTC.

In regard to this clonotype: One end of the junction does not line up with germline, which may come from a read error. The chain is built from TRBV10-2 and TRBJ1-5; D gene uncertain. There are 15 residues in the CDR3. Germline lookup yields CDR1 WSHSY and CDR2 SAAADI. CDR3 DNA: TGCACCAGCAGTGAGTCTGCAGCGGGAAATCAGCCCCAGCATTTT. It yields the protein CTSSESAAGNQPQHF.

This clonotype was recorded many times. The J gene is TRBJ1-2, the V gene TRBV7-9, with unresolved D. The CDR3 runs to 14 residues. Trimming left V 5 bases short and J 2 bases short, with 12 bases between. Per germline, CDR1 SEHNR and CDR2 FQNEAQ (reference sequence). The CDR3 spells CASSNVVSNYGYTF. The CDR3 nucleotides read TGTGCCAGCAGCAATGTGGTATCGAACTATGGCTACACCTTC.

This clonotype was seen at least ten times. This rearrangement joins TRBV2 to TRBJ2-5, with 9 positions matching TRBD1. Per germline, CDR1 SNHLY and CDR2 FYNNEI. The CDR3 length is 15 residues. Trimming at V came to 7 bases and at J to 5 bases, leaving 11 bases not matched to a gene. The CDR3, as DNA: TGTGCCAGCATTGGGACAGGGTTTGGGTATGAGACCCAGTACTTC. Protein product: CASIGTGFGYETQYF. The full variable domain, completed using reference TRBV2 and TRBJ2-5, is EPEVTQTPSHQVTQMGQEVILRCVPISNHLYFYWYRQILGQKVEFLVSFYNNEISEKSEIFDDQFSVERPDGSNFTLKIRSTKLEDSAMYFCASIGTGFGYETQYFGPGTRLLVL.

The sample holds many counts of this clonotype. This rearrangement joins TRBV2 to TRBJ1-6; D is uncertain. V lost 2 bases to trimming and J lost 8 bases, with 4 bases between them. The CDR3 runs to 12 residues. Germline V gives CDR1 SNHLY, CDR2 FYNNEI. The CDR3 DNA follows: TGTGCCAGCAGTGAATGGGATTCACCCCTCCACTTT. Amino acids: CASSEWDSPLHF.